What follows is one T cell receptor beta chain and its context. The antigen remains undetermined. The source of the sample is a study of tumor-infiltrating lymphocytes in primary liver carcinoma. The wider study: Roughly 3.65 to 8 million productive TCRbeta reads came from each sample, comparable across tissue types.

In addition to blood RNA drawn from unsorted whole blood, germline DNA was extracted. TCR beta cDNA was prepared out of 500 ng total RNA by means of a constant-region primer. Construction of TCR beta libraries relied on three successive nested multiplex PCR rounds employing slightly modified ARM-PCR. Forward primers for TRBV1-TRBV30 and a C-beta reverse primer served the first two PCR rounds, at about 9 cycles each. MiXCR, applied by TCRdb to the multiplex PCR reads, yields one record per CDR3 protein. The sample has hundreds of thousands of distinct CDR3 sequences, roughly 60% seen once. Points from the study as a whole: In tumor-adjacent and tumor-blood pairs, overlap was lower than in tumor region pairs.

The germline V gene has CDR1 MNHEY and CDR2 SVGEGT. This CDR3 has 15 residues. Between the trimmed V and J ends, which lost 7 bases and 1 base, there was a span of 16 bases. This TCR was recovered from a woman aged 25-40 years with primary liver carcinoma and hepatitis B virus infection. Sequencing was performed on peripheral blood. This rearrangement joins TRBV6-2 or TRBV6-3 to TRBJ1-1; perhaps TRBD1 as D (6 bases). CDR3 sequence: CASNSPTGANTEAFF. CDR3 bases: TGTGCCAGCAATTCCCCGACAGGTGCGAACACTGAAGCTTTCTTT.